This T cell receptor (beta chain) was identified in a study of post-analysis software for immune sequencing data. General study results and limits: TRBV segments more frequent in patients than in controls numbered roughly 5 and included TRBV5-6, TRBV5-1 and TRBV20-1.

The CDR3 contains 13 residues. V dropped 5 bases and J dropped 5; count of bases not matched to a gene: 6. CDR1 and CDR2 (germline): SGHRS, YFSETQ. In the case of this clonotype: As yet, its antigen is unknown.

Researchers reported that TCR beta cDNA libraries carried unique molecular identifiers. TCRdb recomputed calls from the PCR reads with MiXCR, one row per CDR3 protein. In the table there are a few hundred thousand distinct CDR3 sequences, about 40% of which are singletons. Sequencing input: blood. The sequence came from a girl between 5 and 17 years old with multiple sclerosis. The V call is TRBV5-1, the J call TRBJ1-2; 7 nucleotides match TRBD1. The CDR3 here is CASSPGQEYGYTF. The CDR3 DNA is TGCGCCAGCAGTCCAGGACAGGAGTATGGCTACACCTTC.